This T cell receptor (beta chain) was obtained from a study of blood T cell repertoires in COVID-19. The CDR3 totals 12 residues. V shed 4 bases and J shed 0 bases, with 3 bases lying between them. Germline V gene data show CDR1 as SGHRS and CDR2 as YFSETQ. Profiling relied on immunoSEQ multiplex PCR, and the TCRdb table lists in-frame clones only, not all of them. The data contain roughly 100,000 clones, 76% of them singletons. The specimen sequenced was peripheral blood. The sequence was collected from a man of 80 years or more with COVID-19, enrolled during active disease. V gene TRBV5-1 combines with J gene TRBJ2-3, with D hard to call. DNA for the CDR3: TGCGCCAGCAGCCAAAGCACAGATACGCAGTATTTT. Translating it yields CASSQSTDTQYF.